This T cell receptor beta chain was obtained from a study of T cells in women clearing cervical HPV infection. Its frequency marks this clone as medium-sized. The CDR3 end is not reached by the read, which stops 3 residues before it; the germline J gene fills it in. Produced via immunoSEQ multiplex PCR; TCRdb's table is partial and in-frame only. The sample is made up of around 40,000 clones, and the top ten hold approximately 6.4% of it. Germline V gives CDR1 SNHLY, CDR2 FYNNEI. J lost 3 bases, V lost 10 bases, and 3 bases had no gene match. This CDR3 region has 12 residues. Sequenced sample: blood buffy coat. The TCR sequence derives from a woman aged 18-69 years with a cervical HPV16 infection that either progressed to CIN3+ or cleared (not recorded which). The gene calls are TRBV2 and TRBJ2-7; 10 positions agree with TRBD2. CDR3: CAIGTSDYEQYF. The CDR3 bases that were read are TGTGCCATCGGGACTAGCGACTACGAG.